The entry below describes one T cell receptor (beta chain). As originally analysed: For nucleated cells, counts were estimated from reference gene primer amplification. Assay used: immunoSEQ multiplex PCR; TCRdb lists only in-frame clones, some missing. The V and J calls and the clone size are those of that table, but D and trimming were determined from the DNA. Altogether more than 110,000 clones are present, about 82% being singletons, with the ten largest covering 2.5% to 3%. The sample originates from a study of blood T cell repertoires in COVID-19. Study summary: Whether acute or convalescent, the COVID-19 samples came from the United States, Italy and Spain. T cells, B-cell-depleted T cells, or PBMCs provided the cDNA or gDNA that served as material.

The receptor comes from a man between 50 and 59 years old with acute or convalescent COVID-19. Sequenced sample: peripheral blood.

CDR3 region: CASSQLTAKVSPLHF. DNA for the CDR3: TGCGCCAGCAGCCAGTTGACAGCGAAAGTTTCACCCCTCCACTTT. The chain joins TRBV5-1 to TRBJ1-6; D is possibly TRBD1 (5 bases). Germline V CDR1 and CDR2: SGHRS, YFSETQ. V lost 4 bases to trimming and J lost 9 bases, with 17 bases between them. The CDR3 totals 15 residues.